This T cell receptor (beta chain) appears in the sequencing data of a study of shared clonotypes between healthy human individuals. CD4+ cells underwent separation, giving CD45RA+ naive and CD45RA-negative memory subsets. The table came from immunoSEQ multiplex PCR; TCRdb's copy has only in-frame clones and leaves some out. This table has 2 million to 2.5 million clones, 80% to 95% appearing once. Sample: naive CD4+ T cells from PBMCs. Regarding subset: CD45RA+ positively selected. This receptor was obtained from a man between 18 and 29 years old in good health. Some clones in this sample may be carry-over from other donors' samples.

CDR3: CASSQRAGGPADTQYF. The CDR3, as DNA: TGTGCCAGCAGCCAAAGGGCGGGAGGGCCGGCAGATACGCAGTATTTT. The chain couples TRBV7-3 to TRBJ2-3, with 9 bases that match TRBD2. V lost 5 bases and J lost 4; bases outside the gene matches: 10. The CDR3 sequence is 16 residues long. The germline CDR1 and CDR2 sequences are SGHTA and FQGTGA.